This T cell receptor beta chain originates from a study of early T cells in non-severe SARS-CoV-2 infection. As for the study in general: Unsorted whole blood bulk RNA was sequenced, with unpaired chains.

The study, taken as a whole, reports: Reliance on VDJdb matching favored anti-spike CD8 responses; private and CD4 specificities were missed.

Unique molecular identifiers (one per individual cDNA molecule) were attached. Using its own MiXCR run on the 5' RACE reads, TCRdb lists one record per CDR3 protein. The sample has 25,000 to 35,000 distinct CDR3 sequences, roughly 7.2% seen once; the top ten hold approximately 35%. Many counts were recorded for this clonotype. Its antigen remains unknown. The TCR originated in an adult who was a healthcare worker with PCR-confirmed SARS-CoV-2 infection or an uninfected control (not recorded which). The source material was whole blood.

The CDR3 loop is CASSLGTGYGELFF. CDR3 coding DNA: TGTGCCAGCAGCCTCGGGACAGGGTACGGGGAGCTGTTTTTT. The rearrangement links TRBV9 to TRBJ2-2; 9 nucleotides agree with TRBD1. Trimming at V came to 4 bases and at J to 7 bases, leaving 5 bases not matched to a gene. The CDR3 has 14 amino acids. Germline-derived CDR1 and CDR2 are SGDLS and YYNGEE.